Below, 10 T cell receptor beta chains from the same sample are listed, as sequenced in a study of T cell repertoires in cytomegalovirus infection. These receptors' antigens are unknown. TCRdb analysed the reads with MiXCR anew, one entry per CDR3 protein. The data contain about 900,000 distinct CDR3 sequences, 30% to 40% of them singletons. Sample: cultured CD8+ T cells from PBMCs, taken from culture after CMV antigen stimulation. These receptors originate from a human donor in good health (CMV status not recorded). Some clones in this sample may be carry-over from other donors' samples.

The chain joins TRBV2 to TRBJ1-2; D is undetermined. The CDR3 loop spans 15 amino acids. Germline V gene lookup returns CDR1 SNHLY and CDR2 FYNNEI. Trimming took 0 bases from V and 3 from J, leaving 11 bases between them. CDR3 nucleotides: TGTGCCAGCAGTGAAGCAGTAGAGGGTTACTATGGCTACACCTTC. This gives the protein CASSEAVEGYYGYTF.

This rearrangement joins TRBV10-2 to TRBJ2-3; TRBD1 agrees at 8 bases. J lost 5 bases, V lost 3 bases, and 7 bases had no gene match. The CDR3 runs 15 residues. The germline V gene has CDR1 WSHSY and CDR2 SAAADI. CDR3 residues: CASSDALTGGDTQYF. The CDR3 DNA sequence: TGCGCCAGCAGTGATGCCCTAACAGGGGGAGATACGCAGTATTTT.

The chain employs TRBV24-1 and TRBJ2-3; D is unclear. V dropped 4 bases and J dropped 0 bases, with 7 bases sitting between them. Germline V gives CDR1 KGHDR, CDR2 SFDVKD. The CDR3 consists of 14 residues. The CDR3 coding sequence is TGTGCCACCAGTGACCCTAGTAGCACAGATACGCAGTATTTT. Translation: CATSDPSSTDTQYF.

This clonotype was seen only a few times. V usage is TRBV9 and J usage is TRBJ2-5, with 7 bases that match TRBD1. CDR1 and CDR2 from the germline V gene are SGDLS and YYNGEE. Trimming cost V 3 bases and J 1 base; bases outside gene matches: 3. This CDR3 has 14 residues. This CDR3 reads CASSAGDSQETQYF. CDR3 coding DNA: TGTGCCAGCAGCGCAGGGGACAGCCAAGAGACCCAGTACTTC.

This clonotype was counted a few times. This chain links TRBV27 with TRBJ1-3; D is ambiguous. CDR1 MNHEY and CDR2 SMNVEV come from the germline V gene (reference sequence). The CDR3 consists of 14 residues. Trimming stripped 3 bases from V and 2 bases from J, with 8 bases between. The CDR3 sequence: CASSFSGPGNTIYF. CDR3 in DNA: TGTGCCAGCAGTTTTTCGGGTCCTGGAAACACCATATATTTT.

The J gene is TRBJ2-2, the V gene TRBV27, with D maybe TRBD2 (7 bases). Trimming cost V 4 bases and J 6 bases, with 15 bases left between them. Per the germline V gene, CDR1 is MNHEY and CDR2 is SMNVEV (reference sequence). This CDR3 region has 15 residues. The CDR3 loop reads CASSWGGFKSGELFF. The CDR3 DNA sequence: TGTGCCAGCAGTTGGGGGGGCTTTAAATCCGGGGAGCTGTTTTTT.

This clonotype turned up a few times. V is TRBV24-1 and J is TRBJ1-1; 9 bases match TRBD1. V lost 6 bases, J lost 12 bases, and 10 bases stayed unmatched. The CDR3 loop spans 13 amino acids. Germline V gene data show CDR1 as KGHDR and CDR2 as SFDVKD. The CDR3 DNA sequence: TGTGCCACCAGTCCAAAAGGCGGGACAGGGACTTTCTTT. This codes for CATSPKGGTGTFF.

This sequence joins TRBV20-1 and TRBJ1-4; 10 bases agree with TRBD1. Per the germline V gene, CDR1 is DFQATT and CDR2 is SNEGSKA (reference sequence). The CDR3 has 16 residues. Trimming removed 2 bases from V and 4 bases from J; junction bases left unmatched: 7. In DNA form, the CDR3 reads TGCAGTGCTAGATTTGGACAGGGGGGGATTAATGAAAAACTGTTTTTT. Translated, it gives CSARFGQGGINEKLFF.

This clonotype was detected only a few times. This chain joins TRBV7-9 and TRBJ1-4, with no clear D. The V and J ends lost 5 bases and 4 bases respectively, with 14 bases between them. The germline V gene has CDR1 SEHNR and CDR2 FQNEAQ (reference sequence). The CDR3 contains 15 residues. The CDR3 spells CASSDYWGSNEKLFF. For the CDR3, the DNA is TGTGCCAGCAGCGACTATTGGGGAAGTAATGAAAAACTGTTTTTT.

This clonotype appeared a few times. One end of the junction is discordant with germline, which a read error may explain. J is TRBJ2-1 and V is TRBV6-1; D unclear. Germline-derived CDR1 and CDR2 are MNHNS and SASEGT. This CDR3 has 12 amino acids. The CDR3 DNA sequence: TGTGCCAGCATTGAAAGGGTCAATGAGCAGTTCTTC. Encoded protein: CASIERVNEQFF.